A selection of T cell receptor beta chains follows, all from one sample in a study of T cell changes during pregnancy in multiple sclerosis. The repertoire was sequenced with immunoSEQ multiplex PCR; TCRdb's copy has only in-frame clones and lacks some. The table has some 30,000 clones, 90% seen once. The sequenced sample was CD8+ T cells from peripheral blood mononuclear cells, obtained in the second trimester of pregnancy. These receptors all come from a female donor with multiple sclerosis, enrolled in a pregnancy study. CDR3s include the opening cysteine and the closing phenylalanine or tryptophan. D genes are given only for firm matches. Some rows mark clone size as missing; the rest say once, few, many or name a class of expanded clone.

v_call	d_call	j_call	clone_size	cdr3_aa	cdr3_nt
TRBV5-4	TRBD1	TRBJ2-1	.	CASSLGTGGTYNEQFF	TGTGCCAGCAGCTTGGGTACAGGGGGCACCTACAATGAGCAGTTCTTC
TRBV6-5	.	TRBJ1-2	.	CASSYDGTNYGYTF	TGTGCCAGCAGTTATGATGGCACCAACTATGGCTACACCTTC
TRBV14	TRBD2	TRBJ2-1	once	CASSLRLAGESSYNEQFF	TGTGCCAGCAGCCTCCGGTTAGCGGGAGAGAGCTCCTACAATGAGCAGTTCTTC
TRBV28	.	TRBJ2-5	.	CASSLFSFEETQYF	TGTGCCAGCAGTTTGTTTAGTTTCGAAGAGACCCAGTACTTC
TRBV27	TRBD1	TRBJ2-7	.	CASTTSWGDRTYEQYF	TGTGCCAGCACCACCTCATGGGGGGACAGGACCTACGAGCAGTACTTC
TRBV5-1	.	TRBJ2-7	.	CASSLAAGTLPREQYF	TGCGCCAGCAGCTTGGCCGCCGGGACACTACCTCGGGAGCAGTACTTC
TRBV19	.	TRBJ2-7	medium-sized	CASGIGEQYF	TGTGCCAGCGGTATCGGGGAGCAGTACTTC
TRBV28	.	TRBJ1-5	.	CASSLSWWRADSRQPQHF	TGTGCCAGCAGTTTATCTTGGTGGAGGGCCGACTCTAGGCAGCCCCAGCATTTT
TRBV4-1	.	TRBJ2-1	.	CASSRSGTRFFLEQFF	TGCGCCAGCAGCCGATCCGGGACTCGGTTTTTTCTGGAGCAGTTCTTC
TRBV5-5	TRBD1	TRBJ1-2	.	CASSLGTVYGYTF	TGTGCCAGCAGCCTCGGGACAGTCTATGGCTACACCTTC
TRBV4-1	TRBD1	TRBJ1-5	.	CASSQIPGQGFRYRQPQHF	TGCGCCAGCAGCCAAATCCCGGGACAGGGTTTTCGGTATAGACAGCCCCAGCATTTT
TRBV5-1	TRBD1	TRBJ2-2	.	CASSEGQTNTGELFF	TGCGCCAGCAGCGAGGGACAGACGAACACCGGGGAGCTGTTTTTT
TRBV5-1	.	TRBJ2-3	few	CASSLGDTYTDTQYF	TGCGCCAGCAGCTTGGGGGACACTTACACAGATACGCAGTATTTT
TRBV4-3	TRBD2	TRBJ2-4	.	CASSQERTSGRAGTKNIQYF	TGCGCCAGCAGCCAAGAGCGTACTAGCGGGAGGGCCGGGACCAAAAACATTCAGTACTTC
TRBV13	.	TRBJ2-6	.	CASSLGAAGANVLTF	TGTGCCAGCAGCCTCGGAGCAGCGGGGGCCAACGTCCTGACTTTC
TRBV7-9	TRBD1	TRBJ1-2	.	CASSSGQGSGYTF	TGTGCCAGCAGCTCCGGACAGGGCAGCGGCTACACCTTC
TRBV7-2	.	TRBJ2-3	.	CASTPLSASAADTQYF	TGTGCCAGCACCCCCCTTTCAGCGAGCGCGGCAGATACGCAGTATTTT
TRBV27	TRBD1	TRBJ1-2	.	CASSITGTGGCGYTF	TGTGCCAGCAGTATTACCGGGACAGGGGGTTGTGGCTACACCTTC
TRBV5-4	.	TRBJ2-7	.	CASSPGLALYEQYF	TGTGCCAGCAGCCCCGGACTCGCTCTCTACGAGCAGTACTTC
TRBV4-1	.	TRBJ2-1	.	CASSPQALVDEQFF	TGCGCCAGCAGCCCTCAAGCACTAGTCGATGAGCAGTTCTTC
TRBV9	.	TRBJ2-3	.	CASGPSTDTQYF	TGTGCCAGCGGGCCTAGCACAGATACGCAGTATTTT
TRBV4-1	TRBD2	TRBJ2-1	.	CASSQAPGLAGLSSYNEQFF	TGCGCCAGCAGCCAAGCCCCGGGACTAGCGGGATTAAGCTCCTACAATGAGCAGTTCTTC